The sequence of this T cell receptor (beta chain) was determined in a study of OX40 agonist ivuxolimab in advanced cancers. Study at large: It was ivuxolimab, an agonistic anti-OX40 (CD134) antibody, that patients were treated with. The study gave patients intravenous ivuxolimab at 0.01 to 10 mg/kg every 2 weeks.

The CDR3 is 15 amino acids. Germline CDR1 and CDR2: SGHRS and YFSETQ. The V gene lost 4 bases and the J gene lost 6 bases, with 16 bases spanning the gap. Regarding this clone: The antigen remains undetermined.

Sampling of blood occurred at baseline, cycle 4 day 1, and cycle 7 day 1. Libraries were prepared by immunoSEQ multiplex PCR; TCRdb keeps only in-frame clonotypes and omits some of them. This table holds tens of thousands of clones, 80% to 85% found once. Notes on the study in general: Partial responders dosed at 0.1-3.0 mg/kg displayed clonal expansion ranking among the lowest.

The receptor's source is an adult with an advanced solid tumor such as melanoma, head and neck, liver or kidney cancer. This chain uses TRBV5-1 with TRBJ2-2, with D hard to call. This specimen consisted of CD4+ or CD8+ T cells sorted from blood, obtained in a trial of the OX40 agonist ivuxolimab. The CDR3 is CASSADPGSAGELFF. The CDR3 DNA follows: TGCGCCAGCAGCGCAGACCCAGGTTCCGCCGGGGAGCTGTTTTTT. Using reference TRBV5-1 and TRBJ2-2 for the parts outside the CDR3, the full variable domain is KAGVTQTPRYLIKTRGQQVTLSCSPISGHRSVSWYQQTPGQGLQFLFEYFSETQRNKGNFPGRFSGRQFSNSRSEMNVSTLELGDSALYLCASSADPGSAGELFFGEGSRLTVL.